This record looks at one TCR beta chain sequence and its context. The target antigen is unknown. This sample was included in a study of blood T cells in healthy people across ages. Findings and caveats of the study: Expanded clonotype shifts may have been confounded, as the donors had an unknown CMV status. Among long-lived donors, naive CD4+ cells were more numerous and diversity higher than in aged donors.

V lost 0 bases, J lost 4 bases, and 6 bases lay in between. CDR1 is MNHNY and CDR2 is SVGAGI in the germline V gene (reference sequence). The CDR3 is made up of 14 amino acids. A sample-barcoded 5' primer and a J-beta primer mix were used in a second PCR of about 6 to 11 cycles. TCRdb reprocessed the 5' RACE reads via MiXCR and lists one record per CDR3 protein. The sample shows 600,000 or so distinct CDR3 sequences, 20% to 25% of them seen only once. The chain combines TRBV6-6 with TRBJ2-2; no firm D call. Sequencing input: blood. The receptor was derived from a man between 65 and 79 years old in good health. The CDR3 here is CASSYSSFTGELFF. CDR3 in DNA: TGTGCCAGCAGTTACTCGTCGTTCACCGGGGAGCTGTTTTTT.